This T cell receptor (beta chain) was found in a study of spatial heterogeneity in lung cancer (dated by TCRdb to the late 2010s). About the full investigation: The donors were some 76 patients from the lung TRACERx cohort who had early-stage, untreated non-small cell lung cancer. Follow-up PBMC samples were sequenced whenever the samples were available, and the median time to follow-up was two to three years after resection. More beta-chain than alpha-chain transcripts were consistently detected, likely reflecting higher beta-chain transcript abundance. In the raw uncorrected reads, each unique combination of TCR and UMI appeared on average more than ten times. In non-small cell lung cancer, the study made a quantitative comparison of TCR alpha and beta repertoires among multiple tumor regions, matched nontumor lung and blood. TCR repertoire features were related to nonsynonymous mutation counts determined by whole-exome sequencing of tumor tissue. Both alpha and beta chains were TCR-sequenced in samples taken at surgery, namely 220 tumor regions, under 80 matched nontumor lung samples and just over 55 PBMC samples. What the authors observed across the whole study: Ubiquitous expanded tumor TCRs were detected in blood more often at tumor resection than at routine follow-up. Confirming at a functional level the hypothesis that regional TCRs recognize regional mutations was considered to require additional single-cell paired TCR alpha and beta sequencing. Only around 15 patients were included in comparisons of baseline and follow-up blood repertoires.

Library generation was performed with 5' RACE. Sequencing relied on a NextSeq 500. In the TCR library protocol, a unique molecular identifier was attached to each TCR cDNA molecule so that PCR and sequencing errors could be corrected. Concerning the study's data processing: TCR identification, UMI-based error correction and CDR3 extraction were all carried out with Decombinator tools. TCRs above a frequency of 2 per 1,000, corresponding to the top 1% of the tumor frequency distribution, were defined as expanded. Renyi diversity was computed with the R vegan package after each repertoire had been subsampled 100 times to 5,000 TCRs. CDR3 similarity networks were built from amino acid triplet string-kernel similarity, connecting CDR3s with pairwise similarity above 0.82. The raw public data were reprocessed by TCRdb itself: fastp quality trimming at Q25, MiXCR clonotype calling, in-frame beta chains only. Duplicate CDR3 protein sequences are folded into a single record with the most common DNA and genes. TCRdb assigned the V and J calls; the authors' analysis was not used. The sample yields 15,000 or so distinct CDR3 sequences; 5.5% to 7% were counted once. The biggest ten clones account for roughly 24% of the sample.

In light of the paper, this sample's time point label describes: blood at routine non-recurrence follow-up after resection. Without any cell sorting, TCR sequencing was performed on whole RNA extracted either from tumor and nontumor lung tissue or from cryopreserved PBMC samples. Only patients for whom sufficient RNA was available from at least two tumor regions were selected for TCR sequencing. Regarding this clonotype: Its target antigen remains unknown. Qualities for individual bases were not recorded, and no much larger clone is one base off.

This receptor was obtained from a male donor with early-stage non-small cell lung cancer. The sequenced sample was PBMCs, obtained at follow-up.

The bases are TGCAGTGCTAGAGATGTAGTTGTGGGTGAGCAGTTCTTC. The translation is CSARDVVVGEQFF. The rearrangement joined TRBV20-1 to TRBJ2-1, with the D gene not confidently named. V is clipped by 0 bases and J by 9 bases, and the sequence between their germline boundaries is 12 bases long. Measured from the cysteine to the phenylalanine, the CDR3 is 13 residues long. Only the CDR3 region is kept as DNA, spanning 39 bases read in frame from base 1. CDR1 DFQATT and CDR2 SNEGSKA were looked up in the germline V gene (reference sequence).